Following are 14 T cell receptor beta chains from one sample sequenced in a study of T cell changes during pregnancy in multiple sclerosis (dated by TCRdb to about 2019). The method was the immunoSEQ multiplex PCR assay. Imported from immuneACCESS, the table was reduced by TCRdb to in-frame sequences with V and J called. These copies leave out some clones; in studies compared against another copy, an unresolved V gene accounts for under half, and the cause of the remainder is not known. A total of approximately 41,000 clones appear in this sample, less than 95% of them only once. The biggest ten clones account for over 8% of the sample. Sequenced material: CD8+ T cells from peripheral blood mononuclear cells, taken in the first trimester of pregnancy. The receptor source for this set is a female donor with multiple sclerosis, enrolled in a pregnancy study.

This clone was detected only once. J is TRBJ2-7 and V is TRBV4-1, with D perhaps TRBD2 (5 bases). The germline V and J ends were trimmed by 5 bases and 3 bases, with 17 bases remaining between them. The CDR3 spans 15 residues. Germline lookup yields CDR1 MGHRA and CDR2 YSYEKL. In nucleotides, the CDR3 is TGCGCCAGCAGCTTAGGACTTCTTAATAACTACGAGCAGTACTTC. It yields the protein CASSLGLLNNYEQYF.

In its sample, this clone was seen a few times. The chain joins TRBV27 to TRBJ2-2; D is ambiguous. From germline, CDR1 is MNHEY and CDR2 SMNVEV (reference sequence). The CDR3 runs to 13 residues. V gave up 4 bases and J gave up 6 bases, with 9 bases separating them. The DNA of the CDR3 is TGTGCCAGCAGTTCAAGACAATCCGGGGAGCTGTTTTTT. Protein: CASSSRQSGELFF.

This chain uses TRBV7-2 with TRBJ1-1; D call uncertain. The germline gives CDR1 SGHTA, CDR2 FQGNSA. V was clipped by 5 bases and J by 2 bases, with 15 bases between them. The CDR3 spans 15 residues. Here the CDR3 reads CASSPLQNTNTEAFF. The CDR3 bases are TGTGCCAGCAGCCCGCTACAGAATACCAACACTGAAGCTTTCTTT.

The chain carries TRBV2 and TRBJ2-1, with a weak D call TRBD2 (6 bases). V lost 0 bases and J lost 0, with 9 bases in between. Germline V lookup: CDR1 SNHLY, CDR2 FYNNEI. The CDR3 has 16 amino acids. The CDR3 protein is CASSEALASSYNEQFF. The DNA for the CDR3 is TGTGCCAGCAGTGAAGCGCTAGCGAGCTCCTACAATGAGCAGTTCTTC.

This sequence joins TRBV2 and TRBJ1-2, with D perhaps TRBD1 (5 bases). Trimming shortened V by 6 bases and J by 0 bases, and 17 bases separated the two germline ends. Per germline, CDR1 SNHLY and CDR2 FYNNEI. The CDR3 is made up of 16 amino acids. CDR3 nucleotide sequence: TGTGCCAGCAGGGGGGAGGGGCCCAGGGCTAACTATGGCTACACCTTC. This sequence encodes CASRGEGPRANYGYTF.

The V gene is TRBV6-1, the J gene TRBJ2-7; maybe TRBD2 (7 bases). The germline V gene has CDR1 MNHNS and CDR2 SASEGT. Trimming removed 3 bases at V and 6 bases at J, with 21 bases between. The CDR3 has 16 amino acids. The CDR3 DNA sequence: TGTGCCAGCAGTGACGCTGGAAGGGGGGGGGAGGGCGAGCAGTACTTC. Its translation is CASSDAGRGGEGEQYF.

J is TRBJ2-7 and V is TRBV7-9; the D gene is possibly TRBD1 (8 bases). Germline V lookup: CDR1 SEHNR, CDR2 FQNEAQ (reference sequence). V was clipped by 6 bases and J by 2 bases, with 17 bases between them. There are 15 residues in the CDR3. DNA for the CDR3: TGTGCCAGCAGAGCGGGACAGGCATCAACCTACGAGCAGTACTTC. It encodes CASRAGQASTYEQYF.

The chain employs TRBV11-2 and TRBJ1-5, with TRBD1 matching over 7 bases. Losses at the gene ends were 0 bases for V and 1 base for J; bases not matched to a gene: 9. This CDR3 is 18 amino acids long. Germline lookup yields CDR1 SGHAT and CDR2 FQNNGV. In DNA, the CDR3 is TGTGCCAGCAGCTTAGATGGGAGACAGGGTCACAGCAATCAGCCCCAGCATTTT. Translated: CASSLDGRQGHSNQPQHF.

V usage is TRBV11-2 and J usage is TRBJ2-1; D may be TRBD1 (6 bases). Trimming left V 2 bases short and J 10 bases short, with 9 bases between. The CDR3 is 12 amino acids. Germline values: CDR1 SGHAT, CDR2 FQNNGV. The CDR3 sequence: CASSLTGIEQFF. CDR3 coding DNA: TGTGCCAGCAGCTTAACAGGGATCGAGCAGTTCTTC.

This chain joins TRBV29-1 and TRBJ1-2; the D gene is possibly TRBD1 (5 bases). V shed 4 bases and J shed 3 bases, with 9 bases lying between them. Germline V CDR1 and CDR2: SQVTM, ANQGSEA. This CDR3 spans 12 amino acids. The CDR3 coding sequence is TGCAGCGTTGTGTCAGGGTACTATGGCTACACCTTC. It yields the protein CSVVSGYYGYTF.

V and J are TRBV25-1 and TRBJ2-5; TRBD2 might be the D (5 bases). Per germline, CDR1 MGHDK and CDR2 SYGVNS. With 1 base removed from V and 0 bases from J, the gap between germline ends came to 9 bases. The length of the CDR3 is 15 residues. The CDR3 reads CASSELEEYQETQYF. For the CDR3, the DNA is TGTGCCAGCAGTGAATTGGAGGAGTACCAAGAGACCCAGTACTTC.

The J gene is TRBJ2-1, the V gene TRBV4-2; TRBD2 aligns across 7 bases. Germline V gene data show CDR1 as LGHNA and CDR2 as YNFKEQ. Trimming at V came to 8 bases and at J to 8 bases, leaving 15 bases not matched to a gene. This CDR3 has 15 amino acids. The CDR3 DNA reads as TGTGCCAGCGGACCCTTTGCGGGAGAAAGGGATGAGCAGTTCTTC. It is translated as CASGPFAGERDEQFF.

The genes are TRBV5-8 and TRBJ2-3; D not certain. CDR3 length: 13 amino acids. V dropped 3 bases and J dropped 4 bases, with 9 bases sitting between them. Germline CDR1 SGHTS, CDR2 YDEGEE. CDR3 sequence reads: CASSSNFPDTQYF. The CDR3 bases are TGTGCCAGCAGCTCGAACTTCCCAGATACGCAGTATTTT.

This chain joins TRBV19 and TRBJ1-5; 7 bases are shared with TRBD1. Germline CDR1 LNHDA, CDR2 SQIVND (reference sequence). V shed 4 bases and J 6 bases; nucleotides not matched to a gene: 9. The CDR3 contains 15 residues. For the CDR3, the DNA is TGTGCCAGTAGTAGGTACAGGGGTGGAGGTCAGCCCCAGCATTTT. Its protein is CASSRYRGGGQPQHF.